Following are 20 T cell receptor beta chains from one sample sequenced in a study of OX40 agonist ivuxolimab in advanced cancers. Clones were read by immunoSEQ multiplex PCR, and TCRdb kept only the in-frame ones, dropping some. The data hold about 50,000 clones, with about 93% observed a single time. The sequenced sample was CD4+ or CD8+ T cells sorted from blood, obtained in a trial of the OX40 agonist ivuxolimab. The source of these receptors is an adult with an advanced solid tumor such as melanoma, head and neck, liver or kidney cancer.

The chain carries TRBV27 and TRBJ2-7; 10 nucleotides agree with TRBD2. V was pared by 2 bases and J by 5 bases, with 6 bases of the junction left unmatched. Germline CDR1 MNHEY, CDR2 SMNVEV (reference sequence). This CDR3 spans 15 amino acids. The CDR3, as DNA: TGTGCCAGCAGTTTAGCACCTAGCGGGAGAGACGAGCAGTACTTC. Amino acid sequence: CASSLAPSGRDEQYF.

This chain's CDR3 is CAERGGEETQYF. The CDR3 nucleotides read TGTGCCGAACGGGGGGGCGAAGAGACCCAGTACTTC. The chain links TRBV5-4 to TRBJ2-5, with 8 bases matching TRBD2. Germline CDR1 is SGHNT and CDR2 is YYREEE (reference sequence). The V gene end was trimmed by 10 bases and the J gene end by 3 bases; junction bases not matched to a gene: 5. The CDR3 is 12 amino acids.

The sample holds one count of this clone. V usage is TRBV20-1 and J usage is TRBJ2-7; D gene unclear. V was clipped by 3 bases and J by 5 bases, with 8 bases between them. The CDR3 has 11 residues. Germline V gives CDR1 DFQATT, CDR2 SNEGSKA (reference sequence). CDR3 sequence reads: CSASEVDEQYF. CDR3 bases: TGCAGTGCTAGTGAGGTTGACGAGCAGTACTTC.

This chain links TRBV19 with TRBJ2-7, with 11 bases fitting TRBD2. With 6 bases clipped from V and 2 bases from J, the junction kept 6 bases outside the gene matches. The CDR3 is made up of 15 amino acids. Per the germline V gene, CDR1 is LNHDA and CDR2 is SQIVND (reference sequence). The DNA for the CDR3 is TGTGCCAGTAGGGCTGAGACTAGCGGGGCCTACGAGCAGTACTTC. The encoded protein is CASRAETSGAYEQYF.

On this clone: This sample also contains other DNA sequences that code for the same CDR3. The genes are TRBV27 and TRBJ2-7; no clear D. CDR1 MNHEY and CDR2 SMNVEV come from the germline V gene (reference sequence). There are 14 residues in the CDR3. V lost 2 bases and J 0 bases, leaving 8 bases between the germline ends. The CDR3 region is CASSLGRSSYEQYF. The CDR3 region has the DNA TGTGCCAGCAGTTTAGGGCGGAGCTCCTACGAGCAGTACTTC.

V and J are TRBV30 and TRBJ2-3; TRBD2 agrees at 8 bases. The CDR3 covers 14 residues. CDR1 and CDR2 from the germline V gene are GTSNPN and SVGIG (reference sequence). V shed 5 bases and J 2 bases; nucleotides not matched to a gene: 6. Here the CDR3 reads CAWVSGTSTDTQYF. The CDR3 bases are TGTGCCTGGGTTAGCGGGACTTCCACAGATACGCAGTATTTT.

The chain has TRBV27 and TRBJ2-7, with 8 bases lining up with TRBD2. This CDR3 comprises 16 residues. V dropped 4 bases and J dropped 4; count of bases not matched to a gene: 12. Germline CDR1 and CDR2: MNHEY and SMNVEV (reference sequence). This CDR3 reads CASSSGAWREAYEQYF. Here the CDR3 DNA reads TGTGCCAGCAGTTCGGGGGCCTGGCGGGAGGCGTACGAGCAGTACTTC.

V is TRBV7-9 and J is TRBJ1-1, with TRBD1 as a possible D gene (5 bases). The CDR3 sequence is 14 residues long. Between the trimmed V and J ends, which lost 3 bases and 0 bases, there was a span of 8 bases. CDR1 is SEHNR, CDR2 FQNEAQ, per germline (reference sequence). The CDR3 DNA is TGTGCCAGCAGCTTGACAGCCATGAACACTGAAGCTTTCTTT. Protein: CASSLTAMNTEAFF.

This CDR3 reads CAWSPYYNEQFF. In nucleotides, the CDR3 is TGTGCCTGGAGTCCCTACTACAATGAGCAGTTCTTC. The J gene is TRBJ2-1, the V gene TRBV30; the D is unclear. V was pared by 2 bases and J by 3 bases, with 5 bases between. Germline lookup yields CDR1 GTSNPN and CDR2 SVGIG (reference sequence). The CDR3 totals 12 residues.

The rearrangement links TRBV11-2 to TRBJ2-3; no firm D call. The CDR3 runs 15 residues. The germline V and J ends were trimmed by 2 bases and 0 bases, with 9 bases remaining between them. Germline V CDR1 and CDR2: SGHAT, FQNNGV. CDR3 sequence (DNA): TGTGCCAGCAGCTTATCGTTCCTTAGCACAGATACGCAGTATTTT. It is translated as CASSLSFLSTDTQYF.

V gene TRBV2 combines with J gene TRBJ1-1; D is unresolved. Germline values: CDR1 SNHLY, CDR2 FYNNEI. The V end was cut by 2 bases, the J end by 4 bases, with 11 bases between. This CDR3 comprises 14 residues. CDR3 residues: CASSESSPLTEAFF. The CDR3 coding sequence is TGTGCCAGCAGTGAATCATCCCCCCTCACTGAAGCTTTCTTT.

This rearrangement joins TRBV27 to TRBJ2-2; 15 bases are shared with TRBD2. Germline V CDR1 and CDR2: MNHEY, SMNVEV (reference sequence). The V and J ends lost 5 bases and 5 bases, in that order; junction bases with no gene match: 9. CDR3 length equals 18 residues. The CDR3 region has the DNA TGTGCCAGCAGTCGGACTAGCGGGAGGGCGTCTGGGACCGGGGAGCTGTTTTTT. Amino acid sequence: CASSRTSGRASGTGELFF.

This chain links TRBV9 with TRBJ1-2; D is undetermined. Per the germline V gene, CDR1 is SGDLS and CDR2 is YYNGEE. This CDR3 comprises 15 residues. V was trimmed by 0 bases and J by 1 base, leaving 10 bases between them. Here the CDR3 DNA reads TGTGCCAGCAGCGTAGATATCGGGGTTAACTATGGCTACACCTTC. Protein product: CASSVDIGVNYGYTF.

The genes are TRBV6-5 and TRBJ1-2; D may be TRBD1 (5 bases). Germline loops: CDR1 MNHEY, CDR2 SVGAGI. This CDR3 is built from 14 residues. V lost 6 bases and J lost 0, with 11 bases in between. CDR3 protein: CASSQGEANYGYTF. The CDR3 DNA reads TGTGCCAGCAGCCAGGGAGAGGCTAACTATGGCTACACCTTC.

This CDR3 is CASFGQDAYGYTF. CDR3 DNA sequence: TGTGCCAGCTTCGGACAAGATGCCTATGGCTACACCTTC. The chain has TRBV7-9 and TRBJ1-2; possibly TRBD1 for D (5 bases). The CDR3 spans 13 residues. V was clipped by 8 bases and J by 4 bases, with 14 bases between them. The V gene's germline CDR1 is SEHNR and CDR2 FQNEAQ (reference sequence).

In DNA, the CDR3 is TGTGCCAGTAGTATTGGCTTAGACAGCTCCTACGAGCAGTACTTC. It specifies CASSIGLDSSYEQYF. This rearrangement joins TRBV19 to TRBJ2-7; tentatively, D is TRBD1 (5 bases). CDR1 LNHDA and CDR2 SQIVND come from the germline V gene (reference sequence). V was pared by 3 bases and J by 0 bases, with 12 bases between. The CDR3 is 15 residues long. The full variable domain, its missing parts supplied by reference TRBV19 and TRBJ2-7, is DGGITQSPKYLFRKEGQNVTLSCEQNLNHDAMYWYRQDPGQGLRLIYYSQIVNDFQKGDIAEGYSVSREKKESFPLTVTSAQKNPTAFYLCASSIGLDSSYEQYFGPGTRLTVT.

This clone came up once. Here the CDR3 DNA reads TGCAGCGTGTCCCGGGGTCGCAATCAGCCCCAGCATTTT. Residues: CSVSRGRNQPQHF. This chain uses TRBV29-1 with TRBJ1-5; no reliable D call. Germline assignment: CDR1 SQVTM and CDR2 ANQGSEA. This CDR3 spans 13 amino acids. V lost 6 bases, J lost 2 bases, and 11 bases lay in between.

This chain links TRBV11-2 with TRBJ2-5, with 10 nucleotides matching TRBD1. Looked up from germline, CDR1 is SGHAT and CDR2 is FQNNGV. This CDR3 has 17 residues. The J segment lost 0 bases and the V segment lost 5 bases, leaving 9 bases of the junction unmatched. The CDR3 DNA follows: TGTGCCAGCAGCATCCGGGACAGGGGCGGGTACCAAGAGACCCAGTACTTC. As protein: CASSIRDRGGYQETQYF.

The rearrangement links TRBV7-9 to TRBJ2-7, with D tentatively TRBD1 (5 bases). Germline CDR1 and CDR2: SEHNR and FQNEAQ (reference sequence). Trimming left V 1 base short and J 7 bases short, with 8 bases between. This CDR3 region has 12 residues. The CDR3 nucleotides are TGTGCCAGCAGCTTAGAGGGGAAAGAGCAGTACTTC. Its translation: CASSLEGKEQYF.

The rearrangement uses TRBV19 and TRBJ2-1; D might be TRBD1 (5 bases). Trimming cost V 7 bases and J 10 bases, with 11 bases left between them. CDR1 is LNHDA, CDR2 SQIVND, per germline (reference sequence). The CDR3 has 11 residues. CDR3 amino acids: CASKGRNEQFF. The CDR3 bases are TGTGCCAGTAAGGGGCGTAACGAGCAGTTCTTC.